This T cell receptor beta chain comes out of a study of CD8 T cells in Susac syndrome. RNA, at roughly 0.45 to 1 ug, was reverse transcribed with random hexamers. The CDR3 of TCR beta was amplified by immunoSEQ multiplex PCR across 54 Vbeta and 13 Jbeta. One entry per CDR3 protein results from TCRdb running MiXCR on the immunoSEQ multiplex PCR reads. The sample lists some 130,000 distinct CDR3 sequences, about 93% seen once, with 0.24% in the top ten. V shed 2 bases and J 3 bases; nucleotides not matched to a gene: 1. Per germline, CDR1 MNHEY and CDR2 SVGEGT. The CDR3 is made up of 15 amino acids. From blood CD8+ and CD4+ T cells, the TCR beta chain was sequenced. Purification of the CD8+ and CD4+ T cells relied on negative isolation, and TEMRA cells underwent FACS enrichment.

This sequence originates from a human donor with multiple sclerosis. Sequencing was carried out using CD8+ T cells from PBMCs. The chain joins TRBV6-2 or TRBV6-3 to TRBJ2-7, with 13 bases that match TRBD2. The CDR3 DNA sequence: TGTGCCAGCAGTTACGGGACTAGCGGGGTCTACGAGCAGTACTTC. Residues: CASSYGTSGVYEQYF.